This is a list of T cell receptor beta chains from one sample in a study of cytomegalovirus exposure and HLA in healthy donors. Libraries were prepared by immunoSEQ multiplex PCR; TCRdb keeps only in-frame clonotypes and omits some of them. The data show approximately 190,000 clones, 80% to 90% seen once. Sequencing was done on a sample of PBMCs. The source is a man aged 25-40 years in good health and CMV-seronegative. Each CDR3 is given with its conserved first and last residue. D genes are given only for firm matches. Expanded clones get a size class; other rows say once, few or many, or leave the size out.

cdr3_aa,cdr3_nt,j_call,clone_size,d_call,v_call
CASSSELADNEQFF,TGTGCCAGCAGCTCTGAGCTAGCGGACAATGAGCAGTTCTTC,TRBJ2-1,-,TRBD2,TRBV5-4
CASSFGTGNEQFF,TGTGCCAGCAGCTTTGGTACGGGGAATGAGCAGTTCTTC,TRBJ2-1,-,-,TRBV5-4
CASSEDRGAYEQYF,TGTGCCAGCAGCGAAGATCGGGGTGCGTACGAGCAGTACTTC,TRBJ2-7,-,-,TRBV7-8
CASSESGQEETQYF,TGCGCCAGCAGTGAGTCGGGGCAGGAAGAGACCCAGTACTTC,TRBJ2-5,-,-,TRBV10-2
CASSYGTGGNTEAFF,TGTGCCAGTAGTTACGGGACAGGCGGGAACACTGAAGCTTTCTTT,TRBJ1-1,-,TRBD1,TRBV19
CASSLQGYTEAFF,TGTGCCAGCAGCCTACAGGGGTACACTGAAGCTTTCTTT,TRBJ1-1,-,TRBD1,TRBV28
CASSSPRTTGYGYTF,TGTGCCAGCAGCTCCCCCCGAACGACGGGCTATGGCTACACCTTC,TRBJ1-2,-,-,TRBV7-9
CASSSGQGRDTQYF,TGTGCCAGCAGTTCCGGACAGGGCCGGGATACGCAGTATTTT,TRBJ2-3,-,TRBD1,TRBV6-5
CAWSTPRTSPSYEQYF,TGTGCCTGGAGTACACCACGGACTAGTCCCTCCTACGAGCAGTACTTC,TRBJ2-7,-,TRBD2,TRBV30
CASSLWGTGSNSPLHF,TGTGCCAGCAGCTTATGGGGGACAGGGAGTAATTCACCCCTCCACTTT,TRBJ1-6,-,TRBD1,TRBV7-9
CASSNTGYSPLHF,TGTGCCAGCAGCAACACAGGGTATTCACCCCTCCACTTT,TRBJ1-6,-,-,TRBV5-8
CASSSSGGPREKLFF,TGTGCCAGCAGTTCTTCCGGGGGGCCCCGTGAAAAACTGTTTTTT,TRBJ1-4,-,-,TRBV28
CASSHIRGLSTGELFF,TGTGCCAGCAGCCATATCAGGGGGCTCAGCACCGGGGAGCTGTTTTTT,TRBJ2-2,once,TRBD1,TRBV4-2
CASSYSAGGQGETQYF,TGTGCCAGCAGTTACTCGGCGGGGGGACAGGGGGAGACCCAGTACTTC,TRBJ2-5,-,TRBD1,TRBV6-6
CASRLESGRSSYNEQFF,TGTGCCAGTAGACTGGAGAGCGGGAGGAGCTCCTACAATGAGCAGTTCTTC,TRBJ2-1,-,TRBD2,TRBV19
CASSDSPTSGGFNEQFF,TGTGCCAGCAGTGACTCCCCCACTAGCGGGGGGTTCAATGAGCAGTTCTTC,TRBJ2-1,few,TRBD2,TRBV6-4
CASSSGIDQPQHF,TGTGCCAGCAGTTCAGGGATCGATCAGCCCCAGCATTTT,TRBJ1-5,-,-,TRBV6-1
CASSDSRQGRAFF,TGTGCCAGCAGTGACTCGAGGCAGGGTCGAGCTTTCTTT,TRBJ1-1,-,-,TRBV6-4
CASSASGNKETQYF,TGTGCCAGCAGTGCTAGCGGGAACAAAGAGACCCAGTACTTC,TRBJ2-5,-,TRBD2,TRBV2
CASSIGSGTVYEQYF,TGTGCCAGTAGTATCGGTAGCGGGACTGTCTACGAGCAGTACTTC,TRBJ2-7,few,TRBD2,TRBV19
CASSGPKGQGVYGYTF,TGTGCCAGCAGCGGACCAAAGGGACAGGGAGTCTATGGCTACACCTTC,TRBJ1-2,-,TRBD1,TRBV5-4
CASSYTSGGNTGELFF,TGTGCCAGCAGCTACACTAGCGGGGGGAACACCGGGGAGCTGTTTTTT,TRBJ2-2,-,TRBD2,TRBV7-9
CASSLASTGDYGYTF,TGTGCCAGCAGCTTGGCCTCTACAGGGGACTATGGCTACACCTTC,TRBJ1-2,-,TRBD1,TRBV5-6
CASSPMGGPYEQYF,TGTGCCAGCAGCCCGATGGGGGGACCCTACGAGCAGTACTTC,TRBJ2-7,-,-,TRBV11-2
CASSISLDTQYF,TGTGCCAGCAGTATTAGTTTGGATACGCAGTATTTT,TRBJ2-3,-,-,TRBV7-2
CASGHGTASTDTQYF,TGTGCTAGTGGCCACGGCACAGCTAGCACAGATACGCAGTATTTT,TRBJ2-3,-,-,TRBV12-5